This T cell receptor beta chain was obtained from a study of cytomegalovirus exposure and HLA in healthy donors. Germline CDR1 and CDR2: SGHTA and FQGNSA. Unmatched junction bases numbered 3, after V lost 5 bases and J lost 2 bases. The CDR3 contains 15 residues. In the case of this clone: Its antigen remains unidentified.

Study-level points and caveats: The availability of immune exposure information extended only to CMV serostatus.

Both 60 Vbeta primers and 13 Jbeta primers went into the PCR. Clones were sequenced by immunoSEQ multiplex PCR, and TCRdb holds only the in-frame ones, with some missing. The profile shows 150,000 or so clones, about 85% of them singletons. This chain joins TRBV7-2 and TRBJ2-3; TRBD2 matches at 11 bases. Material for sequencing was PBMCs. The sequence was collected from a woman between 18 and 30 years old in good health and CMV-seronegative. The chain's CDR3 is CASSASGGNTDTQYF. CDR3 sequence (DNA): TGTGCCAGCAGCGCTAGCGGGGGGAACACAGATACGCAGTATTTT. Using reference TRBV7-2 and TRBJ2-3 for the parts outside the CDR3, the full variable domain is GAGVSQSPSNKVTEKGKDVELRCDPISGHTALYWYRQSLGQGLEFLIYFQGNSAPDKSGLPSDRFSAERTGGSVSTLTIQRTQQEDSAVYLCASSASGGNTDTQYFGPGTRLTVL.